The next 15 T cell receptor beta chains were all read from a single sample in a study of shared T cell receptors in the human thymus. Profiled with immunoSEQ multiplex PCR; TCRdb holds only in-frame clones, not every one. The sample has hundreds of thousands of clones, 87% seen once; the top ten hold 0.0094%. These same data were also listed under a study on human thymus T cells.

Input material: thymocytes. Source of these receptors: a boy under two years old with a congenital heart defect.

The chain recombines TRBV5-3 with TRBJ1-5, with TRBD1 as a possible D gene (6 bases). TRBV5-3 is designated an ORF whose function remains uncertain. This CDR3 contains 13 residues. The V end lost 9 bases, the J end lost 0 bases, and 10 bases lay between the germline ends. CDR3 bases: TGTGCCACCACAGGGATTAGCAATCAGCCCCAGCATTTT. Translated: CATTGISNQPQHF.

The chain employs TRBV15 and TRBJ2-3; 7 bases are a match to TRBD2. In germline, CDR1 is LNHNV, CDR2 YYDKDF (reference sequence). This CDR3 comprises 19 residues. V shed 3 bases and J 6 bases; nucleotides not matched to a gene: 21. CDR3 DNA: TGTGCCACCAGCAGTCCAACGGGGGGTAGCCAAAAGGGCGGGGATACGCAGTATTTT. Protein: CATSSPTGGSQKGGDTQYF.

The chain has TRBV7-2 and TRBJ2-5; 14 positions match TRBD2. J gave up 5 bases and V 1 base, and 6 bases lay outside the gene matches. This CDR3 has 17 amino acids. Germline assignment: CDR1 SGHTA and CDR2 FQGNSA. CDR3 loop: CASSLGLAGGHGETQYF. The CDR3 DNA follows: TGTGCCAGCAGCTTAGGACTAGCGGGAGGGCATGGCGAGACCCAGTACTTC.

The V gene is TRBV4-2, the J gene TRBJ2-3; weak D call: TRBD2 (6 bases). V gave up 3 bases and J gave up 2 bases, with 15 bases separating them. The CDR3 runs 16 residues. Germline loops: CDR1 LGHNA, CDR2 YNFKEQ. The DNA for the CDR3 is TGTGCCAGCAGCCACCGGATGGAGGGTCACACAGATACGCAGTATTTT. This gives the protein CASSHRMEGHTDTQYF.

Written as DNA, the CDR3 is TGTGCCAGCAGACGGGACTACCTAAACACAGATACGCAGTATTTT. Its protein is CASRRDYLNTDTQYF. The rearrangement joins TRBV6-5 to TRBJ2-3; 7 positions agree with TRBD2. The CDR3 is made up of 15 amino acids. J lost 2 bases, V lost 6 bases, and 8 bases had no gene match. Germline CDR1 reads MNHEY; CDR2 reads SVGAGI.

This chain connects TRBV28 to TRBJ2-7, with TRBD2 matching over 9 bases. With 3 bases clipped from V and 5 bases from J, the junction kept 8 bases outside the gene matches. Looked up from germline, CDR1 is MDHEN and CDR2 is SYDVKM. The CDR3 extends over 15 amino acids. The CDR3 DNA reads as TGTGCCAGCAGTTTCGTAGGCGGGAGGGGCGACGAGCAGTACTTC. This translates into CASSFVGGRGDEQYF.

This clone was seen only once. This sequence joins TRBV11-2 and TRBJ2-7; 7 bases fit TRBD1. Germline trimming cut 1 base from V and 2 bases from J; bases unmatched to any gene: 8. Looked up from germline, CDR1 is SGHAT and CDR2 is FQNNGV. The CDR3 has 16 residues. CDR3 in DNA: TGTGCCAGCAGCTTAGTAGGGACAGAGACCCCCTACGAGCAGTACTTC. It codes for CASSLVGTETPYEQYF. The whole variable domain, remainder taken from reference TRBV11-2 and TRBJ2-7, is EAGVAQSPRYKIIEKRQSVAFWCNPISGHATLYWYQQILGQGPKLLIQFQNNGVVDDSQLPKDRFSAERLKGVDSTLKIQPAKLEDSAVYLCASSLVGTETPYEQYFGPGTRLTVT.

The rearrangement links TRBV11-2 to TRBJ1-1; D is ambiguous. The V end lost 9 bases, the J end lost 0 bases, and 20 bases lay between the germline ends. This CDR3 contains 16 residues. Germline V gives CDR1 SGHAT, CDR2 FQNNGV. The CDR3 nucleotides are TGTGCCAGTTCAGAGGGAAGTCCGCTCATGAACACTGAAGCTTTCTTT. Its protein is CASSEGSPLMNTEAFF.

This sequence joins TRBV28 and TRBJ1-6; 9 bases map to TRBD1. From germline, CDR1 is MDHEN and CDR2 SYDVKM. The CDR3 is made up of 17 amino acids. The ends lost 3 bases at V and 3 bases at J; junction bases unmatched: 6. This CDR3 reads CASSLGTGPLYNSPLHF. The CDR3 DNA reads TGTGCCAGCAGTTTGGGGACAGGGCCCCTCTATAATTCACCCCTCCACTTT.

V gene TRBV4-1 combines with J gene TRBJ2-3; D is ambiguous. Trimming removed 0 bases from V and 6 bases from J, with 13 bases in between. The CDR3 has 15 amino acids. Germline assignment: CDR1 MGHRA and CDR2 YSYEKL. CDR3 in amino acids: CASSQDPTNPDTQYF. CDR3 nucleotide sequence: TGCGCCAGCAGCCAAGATCCCACTAACCCTGATACGCAGTATTTT.

This chain uses TRBV4-1 with TRBJ1-2; weak D call: TRBD1 (5 bases). The CDR3 has 19 amino acids. The V end was cut by 0 bases, the J end by 0 bases, with 20 bases between. Germline V gene data show CDR1 as MGHRA and CDR2 as YSYEKL. CDR3 protein: CASSQEPQGGHRANYGYTF. The CDR3 region has the DNA TGCGCCAGCAGCCAAGAACCTCAGGGAGGCCACCGAGCTAACTATGGCTACACCTTC.

J is TRBJ2-1 and V is TRBV25-1, with 10 nucleotides matching TRBD1. This CDR3 has 18 amino acids. V trimming: 4 bases; J trimming: 7 bases; junction bases outside the gene matches: 16. Germline V lookup: CDR1 MGHDK, CDR2 SYGVNS. In DNA, the CDR3 is TGTGCCAGCAGTGTAATTGAAGCGGGACAGGGGTTTGTTAATGAGCAGTTCTTC. Residues: CASSVIEAGQGFVNEQFF.

V usage is TRBV5-4 and J usage is TRBJ2-3; TRBD2 aligns across 7 bases. Trimming cost V 3 bases and J 4 bases; bases outside gene matches: 11. The CDR3 sequence is 16 residues long. Germline-derived CDR1 and CDR2 are SGHNT and YYREEE (reference sequence). The CDR3 DNA reads as TGTGCCAGCAGCTCCGGACTAAGCGGGATGGCAGATACGCAGTATTTT. This translates into CASSSGLSGMADTQYF.

The CDR3 loop is CASSQGRGGYEQYF. The CDR3 coding sequence is TGTGCCAGCAGCCAGGGCCGGGGGGGCTACGAGCAGTACTTC. The V and J genes are TRBV14 and TRBJ2-7; 8 positions match TRBD2. This CDR3 comprises 14 residues. The V segment lost 3 bases and the J segment 3 bases; nucleotides outside the gene matches: 4. CDR1 is SGHDN, CDR2 FVKESK, per germline. Full variable domain (missing parts from reference TRBV14 and TRBJ2-7): EAGVTQFPSHSVIEKGQTVTLRCDPISGHDNLYWYRRVMGKEIKFLLHFVKESKQDESGMPNNRFLAERTGGTYSTLKVQPAELEDSGVYFCASSQGRGGYEQYFGPGTRLTVT.

The rearrangement links TRBV18 to TRBJ1-1, with no clear D. CDR1 and CDR2 from the germline V gene are KGHSH and LQKENI. The V end lost 3 bases, the J end lost 3 bases, and 11 bases lay between the germline ends. This CDR3 has 14 amino acids. CDR3 residues: CASSPLSGDTEAFF. CDR3 in DNA: TGTGCCAGCTCACCCTTGAGCGGGGACACTGAAGCTTTCTTT.